Below are 30 T cell receptor beta chains sequenced from a single sample in a study of molecular identifiers for immune sequencing clone quantification. TCRdb ran MiXCR on the PCR reads and lists one entry per CDR3 protein. The sample shows more than 450,000 distinct CDR3 sequences, less than 30% of them seen only once. Sequencing was carried out using naive CD8+ T cells from blood, with Jurkat cell RNA spiked in. Indicated subset: FACS-sorted CD8+CD4-CCR7+CD45RA+ naive T cells. Receptors originate from a human donor in good health. Some libraries in this study had Jurkat cell RNA spiked in.

To note about this clonotype: A much larger clone is a single base away; this may be a read error. The genes are TRBV19 and TRBJ1-1; no reliable D call. The V gene's germline CDR1 is LNHDA and CDR2 SQIVND (reference sequence). The CDR3 is 14 residues long. CDR3 amino acids: CTSSEVRLNTEAFF. DNA for the CDR3: TGTACCAGTAGTGAAGTCAGACTGAACACTGAAGCTTTCTTT.

This chain links TRBV19 with TRBJ1-1, with no clear D. V was trimmed by 4 bases and J by 4 bases, leaving 7 bases between them. CDR1 and CDR2 (germline): LNHDA, SQIVND (reference sequence). CDR3 length: 12 amino acids. CDR3: CASSTGSTEAFF. In DNA, the CDR3 is TGTGCCAGTAGTACGGGAAGCACTGAAGCTTTCTTT.

This clonotype was seen only once. A much larger clone lies a single base off, so this may be a read error. The CDR3 DNA is TGTGCCAGCAGCTCAGGTCCCGGACTAGCGGGAGGCGGGTACGAGCAGTACTTC. Residues: CASSSGPGLAGGGYEQYF. The J gene is TRBJ2-7, the V gene TRBV7-6; TRBD2 agrees at 14 bases. The CDR3 spans 18 residues. Per germline, CDR1 SGHVS and CDR2 FNYEAQ. The ends lost 4 bases at V and 4 bases at J; junction bases unmatched: 12.

Ten or more counts support this clonotype. This chain joins TRBV28 and TRBJ1-1, with a weak D call TRBD1 (6 bases). From germline, CDR1 is MDHEN and CDR2 SYDVKM. V was shortened by 3 bases and J by 4 bases, with 15 bases between the two germline ends. The CDR3 sequence is 15 residues long. The CDR3 loop reads CASSFSDSRGTEAFF. DNA for the CDR3: TGTGCCAGCAGTTTCTCGGACAGCCGGGGCACTGAAGCTTTCTTT. Full variable domain (outside the CDR3, taken from reference TRBV28 and TRBJ1-1): DVKVTQSSRYLVKRTGEKVFLECVQDMDHENMFWYRQDPGLGLRLIYFSYDVKMKEKGDIPEGYSVSREKKERFSLILESASTNQTSMYLCASSFSDSRGTEAFFGQGTRLTVV.

Note on this clonotype: A much bigger clone sits one base away, suggesting this may be a read error. This rearrangement joins TRBV2 to TRBJ2-7; the D is unclear. The ends were cut back, 3 bases at V and 0 bases at J, with 9 bases in the middle. The CDR3 extends over 14 amino acids. In germline, CDR1 is SNHLY, CDR2 FYNNEI. For the CDR3, the DNA is TGTGCCAGCAGTGACGGGTGCCGCTCCTACGAGCAGTACTTC. It yields the protein CASSDGCRSYEQYF.

This clonotype was seen at least ten times. The chain couples TRBV7-2 to TRBJ2-3; D is uncertain. This CDR3 contains 14 residues. Trimming cost V 4 bases and J 7 bases, with 15 bases left between them. In germline, CDR1 is SGHTA, CDR2 FQGNSA. CDR3 residues: CASSSLPSENTQYF. The DNA of the CDR3 is TGTGCCAGCAGCTCTCTCCCGTCTGAAAATACGCAGTATTTT.

V gene TRBV20-1 combines with J gene TRBJ1-6; 8 bases align to TRBD1. V was clipped by 4 bases and J by 6 bases; unmatched bases: 11. CDR1 is DFQATT, CDR2 SNEGSKA, per germline (reference sequence). The CDR3 loop spans 16 amino acids. This CDR3 is CSATALGTGPNSPLHF. The CDR3 DNA follows: TGCAGTGCTACGGCGCTCGGGACAGGTCCTAATTCACCCCTCCACTTT.

This clonotype was picked up many times. The chain recombines TRBV29-1 with TRBJ2-7, with 13 positions matching TRBD2. Trimming took 7 bases from V and 4 from J; bases not matched to a gene: 13. From germline, CDR1 is SQVTM and CDR2 ANQGSEA. The CDR3 contains 16 residues. The CDR3 DNA reads TGCAGCGCCACGACTAGCGGGAGGAAAGGGTTGTACGAGCAGTACTTC. Translation gives CSATTSGRKGLYEQYF.

This clonotype was seen a few times. CDR3 sequence: CSARDLETANYGYTF. The CDR3 DNA reads as TGCAGTGCTAGAGATCTTGAGACAGCTAACTATGGCTACACCTTC. The J gene is TRBJ1-2, the V gene TRBV20-1; perhaps TRBD1 as D (5 bases). Germline V gene sequence: CDR1 DFQATT, CDR2 SNEGSKA (reference sequence). The CDR3 length is 15 residues. Between the trimmed V and J ends, which lost 0 bases and 0 bases, there was a span of 11 bases.

The chain is built from TRBV27 and TRBJ2-7; TRBD2 matches 13 bases. Germline V lookup: CDR1 MNHEY, CDR2 SMNVEV (reference sequence). The CDR3 has 15 amino acids. The ends lost 4 bases at V and 3 bases at J; junction bases unmatched: 3. In DNA form, the CDR3 reads TGTGCCAGCAGTTCGGGACTAGCGGGGATCTACGAGCAGTACTTC. It is translated as CASSSGLAGIYEQYF.

The V and J genes are TRBV4-3 and TRBJ2-7; tentative D call: TRBD1 (5 bases). V lost 0 bases and J 3 bases, leaving 15 bases between the germline ends. Germline CDR1 LGHNA, CDR2 YSLEER. The CDR3 runs 16 residues. The CDR3 reads CASSQDFTGSIYEQYF. The CDR3 region has the DNA TGCGCCAGCAGCCAAGATTTTACAGGAAGTATCTACGAGCAGTACTTC.

As to this clonotype: This sequence may be a read error, since a much larger clone differs from it by one base. V usage is TRBV7-9 and J usage is TRBJ1-1; TRBD1 might be the D (6 bases). Per the germline V gene, CDR1 is SEHNR and CDR2 is FQNEAQ (reference sequence). The CDR3 is 13 amino acids. Trimming shortened V by 3 bases and J by 6 bases, and 11 bases separated the two germline ends. Written as DNA, the CDR3 is TGTGCCAGCAGCTTTCCGGGACACTCTGAAGCTTTCTTT. The encoded protein is CASSFPGHSEAFF.

This clonotype was observed a handful of times. The chain couples TRBV7-9 to TRBJ2-1; a possible D gene is TRBD1 (5 bases). The CDR3 is 15 residues long. V was pared by 5 bases and J by 2 bases, with 13 bases between. CDR1 is SEHNR, CDR2 FQNEAQ, per germline (reference sequence). The chain's CDR3 is CASSPRGNPYNEQFF. In DNA form, the CDR3 reads TGTGCCAGCAGCCCTAGGGGTAACCCCTACAATGAGCAGTTCTTC.

This chain links TRBV7-9 with TRBJ1-4; D gene uncertain. The CDR3 is 15 amino acids. V lost 5 bases, J lost 0 bases, and 10 bases lay in between. In germline, CDR1 is SEHNR, CDR2 FQNEAQ (reference sequence). CDR3 amino acids: CASSRSKTTNEKLFF. The CDR3 DNA is TGTGCCAGCAGCCGTTCCAAAACAACTAATGAAAAACTGTTTTTT.

This clonotype has only a few counts. This chain connects TRBV6-2 or TRBV6-3 to TRBJ2-7; D unresolved. The V end was cut by 5 bases, the J end by 6 bases, with 11 bases between. Germline loops: CDR1 MNHEY, CDR2 SVGEGT. CDR3 length equals 12 residues. The CDR3 DNA sequence: TGTGCCAGCAGTCCTCCGAGTCCCGAGCAGTACTTC. Translation: CASSPPSPEQYF.

This clonotype has more than one count but fewer than ten. Because the CDR3's place on the DNA is in doubt, the DNA is left out and the CDR3 is given as listed by TCRdb. The rearrangement uses TRBV12-3 or TRBV12-4 and TRBJ2-3; no DNA check was done on the table's D call, TRBD1. A total of 17 residues make up the CDR3, ends included. The CDR3: CASSLSFGQGSTDTQFF.

Note on this clonotype: This may arise from a read error, as a much more abundant clone is one base away. The CDR3 DNA is TGTGCCAGCAGCAAGTGGGACAGCTTCACAGATACGCAGTATTTT. Protein: CASSKWDSFTDTQYF. The rearrangement joins TRBV7-9 to TRBJ2-3; TRBD1 agrees at 7 bases. With 5 bases clipped from V and 2 bases from J, the junction kept 7 bases outside the gene matches. The CDR3 has 15 amino acids. Germline lookup yields CDR1 SEHNR and CDR2 FQNEAQ (reference sequence).

This clonotype was counted a few times. A much larger clone sits a single nucleotide away, making a read error possible. The V call is TRBV29-1, the J call TRBJ2-3; D not resolved. Germline V lookup: CDR1 SQVTM, CDR2 ANQGSEA. The length of the CDR3 is 13 residues. The DNA for the CDR3 is TGCAACGTTGAAGATTCAGGAACAGATACGCAGTATTTT. Its protein is CNVEDSGTDTQYF.

V and J are TRBV12-3 or TRBV12-4 and TRBJ2-2; possible D gene TRBD2, 5 bases. V was pared by 0 bases and J by 0 bases, with 8 bases between. The CDR3 spans 16 residues. As DNA, the CDR3 is TGTGCCAGCAGTTTAGCGCGAGGGACGAACACCGGGGAGCTGTTTTTT. This codes for CASSLARGTNTGELFF.

This clonotype showed up just a few times. CDR3 protein: CSARTPGRYEQYF. CDR3 coding DNA: TGCAGTGCTAGGACGCCCGGAAGATACGAGCAGTACTTC. The chain couples TRBV20-1 to TRBJ2-7; D unclear. The CDR3 has 13 amino acids. Trimming pared 3 bases from V and 4 bases from J, leaving 13 bases between. The germline V gene encodes CDR1 DFQATT and CDR2 SNEGSKA (reference sequence).

This clonotype was seen more than once but under ten times. This chain uses TRBV10-1 with TRBJ2-6, with D uncertain. V lost 4 bases and J 4 bases, leaving 8 bases between the germline ends. The CDR3 has 14 residues. Germline lookup yields CDR1 WNHNN and CDR2 SYGVQD (reference sequence). The CDR3: CASSANPGANVLTF. CDR3 bases: TGCGCCAGCAGTGCTAATCCGGGGGCCAACGTCCTGACTTTC.

Note on this clonotype: It may be a read error: a sequence one base away is much more abundant. The chain carries TRBV4-3 and TRBJ2-5; D gene ambiguous. CDR1 and CDR2 from the germline V gene are LGHNA and YSLEER. There are 15 residues in the CDR3. The CDR3, as DNA: TGCGCCAGCCGCCAAGTGTCCGAGGTTCAAGAGACCCAGTACTTC. It codes for CASRQVSEVQETQYF.

The V call is TRBV28, the J call TRBJ1-5, with D perhaps TRBD1 (5 bases). Germline V gene lookup returns CDR1 MDHEN and CDR2 SYDVKM. V was cut by 6 bases and J by 9 bases, with 18 bases left in between. This CDR3 is built from 14 residues. CDR3 nucleotides: TGTGCCAGCAGGCCAGGGCCGGGTGGATGGCCCCAGCATTTT. Translated: CASRPGPGGWPQHF. Together with reference TRBV28 and TRBJ1-5, the CDR3 gives the full variable domain: DVKVTQSSRYLVKRTGEKVFLECVQDMDHENMFWYRQDPGLGLRLIYFSYDVKMKEKGDIPEGYSVSREKKERFSLILESASTNQTSMYLCASRPGPGGWPQHFGDGTRLSIL.

A note on this clonotype: This clone may be a read error of a much larger clone one base away. The missing conserved phenylalanine or tryptophan at the end of this CDR3 makes a read error likely. The chain is built from TRBV24-1 and TRBJ1-1; D possibly corresponds to TRBD1 (5 bases). Deletions cut 5 bases from V and 3 bases from J, with 9 bases between. The germline gives CDR1 KGHDR, CDR2 SFDVKD. The CDR3 extends over 13 amino acids. In DNA form, the CDR3 reads TGTGCCACCAGTGGAGGGGAGTACACTGAAGCTTTCATT. Protein sequence: CATSGGEYTEAFI.

About this clonotype: It is likely a read error, because the conserved phenylalanine at the end of the CDR3 is missing. The chain links TRBV6-5 to TRBJ1-1; D may be TRBD1 (6 bases). The germline CDR1 and CDR2 sequences are MNHEY and SVGAGI. The CDR3 sequence is 15 residues long. CDR3 residues: CASSLQTGKSTGAFS. Written as DNA, the CDR3 is TGTGCCAGCAGTCTCCAGACAGGAAAGAGCACTGGAGCTTTCTCT.

The sample holds many counts of this clonotype. This chain connects TRBV7-9 to TRBJ1-3; D unresolved. Trimming stripped 1 base from V and 4 bases from J, with 5 bases between. The CDR3 consists of 13 residues. Germline-derived CDR1 and CDR2 are SEHNR and FQNEAQ (reference sequence). CDR3 amino acids: CASSLVGGNTIYF. The CDR3 DNA follows: TGTGCCAGCAGCTTAGTTGGCGGAAACACCATATATTTT.

Remarks on this clonotype: One end of the junction varies from germline; a read error may be responsible. This rearrangement joins TRBV19 to TRBJ1-5; D perhaps matches TRBD1 (5 bases). The CDR3 runs 14 residues. CDR1 is LNHDA and CDR2 is SQIVND in the germline V gene (reference sequence). The CDR3 here is CASSIGGSNPPQHF. In DNA, the CDR3 is TGTGCCAGTAGTATCGGGGGTAGCAATCCGCCCCAGCATTTT.

V is TRBV15 and J is TRBJ2-7; D assignment may be TRBD1 or TRBD2 (5 bases each). The germline CDR1 and CDR2 sequences are LNHNV and YYDKDF (reference sequence). The CDR3 is made up of 14 amino acids. Trimming took 4 bases from V and 9 from J, leaving 19 bases between them. CDR3 amino acids: CATSIRDGTSGQYF. CDR3 nucleotides: TGTGCCACCAGCATAAGGGACGGGACCTCGGGGCAGTACTTC.

The genes are TRBV19 and TRBJ1-1; TRBD1 matches 8 bases. CDR1 and CDR2 (germline): LNHDA, SQIVND (reference sequence). CDR3 length equals 13 residues. After removal of 8 bases from V and 6 bases from J, the junction contained 8 bases not matched to a gene. Here the CDR3 DNA reads TGTGCCAGTGGCAGGGGGCAGGGGTCTGAAGCTTTCTTT. Amino acids: CASGRGQGSEAFF.

This chain links TRBV20-1 with TRBJ2-7; D could derive from TRBD1 or TRBD2 (6 bases each). Trimming took off 3 bases at V and 6 bases at J, with 18 bases between the two ends. The CDR3 covers 14 residues. Germline CDR1 DFQATT, CDR2 SNEGSKA (reference sequence). CDR3 sequence: CSARVPGALCEQYF. CDR3 DNA: TGCAGTGCTAGGGTTCCGGGGGCGCTTTGCGAGCAGTACTTC.